This T cell receptor beta chain was sequenced for a study of cytotoxic CD8 clonotypes in ibrutinib-treated CLL (dated by TCRdb to the early 2020s). Broadly, across the study: The cohort had about a dozen relapsed/refractory and approximately 15 treatment-naive patients; 17 to 18 were IGHV unmutated. Responses were partial in roughly 24 patients and complete in 2; after median about 5.5 years follow-up, around 15 stayed in remission and some twelve progressed. Samples at response were collected after a median of about 12 months of treatment, with a range of roughly 6 to 40 months. On average, each sample yielded 255,043 productive templates and over 90,000 productive rearrangements. Of the roughly 86 people in the trial, 25 to 30 had longitudinal samples available. Cryopreserved peripheral blood mononuclear cells were obtained before treatment, at response, and at either sustained remission or disease progression. Every sample from remission and from progressive disease was obtained while the patients were still on ibrutinib.

Findings and caveats that apply to the study as a whole: At baseline, clonality was higher than in age-matched healthy donors and showed a strong correlation with circulating CD8+ T-cell counts. Clonality rose at ibrutinib response, remained stable during sustained remission, and dropped back toward baseline at progression. Public clonotypes were rare and either shrank or stayed stable during treatment, and the rise in clonality at ibrutinib response reflected expansion of private clonotypes. Sustained-remission and progressing patients did not have matched sampling times, and lymph node repertoires were not examined.

For TCR beta library preparation, about 1.8 micrograms of genomic DNA were isolated from cryopreserved PBMCs. High-throughput TCR beta sequencing was performed on longitudinal blood samples from CLL patients receiving ibrutinib monotherapy. The patients were enrolled in a single-center, open-label phase 2 trial of ibrutinib monotherapy. A note on this clone: Its antigen has not been determined. No much larger clonotype is one base removed from it; base qualities were not supplied.

Including cysteine and phenylalanine, the CDR3 has 14 amino acids. Only the CDR3 region is kept as DNA, spanning 42 bases read in frame from base 1. Trimming leaves V shorter by 6 bases and J shorter by 1 base, with the junction holding 4 bases beyond the gene matches. CDR1 and CDR2, per the germline V gene, are MDHEN and SYDVKM. A MiSeq instrument was used for deep resolution sequencing, which targeted depths ranging from 1 in 1 million up to 1 in 200,000 T cells, with coverage averaging 10x for each clonotype. The immunoSEQ hsTCRB Kit was used to generate TCR beta libraries. Regarding the original processing steps: The data were analyzed with ImmunoSEQ Analyzer and ImmunoSEQ Data Assistant, and V, D and J gene assignments followed IMGT definitions. Clonality, with values ranging from 0 to 1, was calculated as one minus the normalized Shannon entropy of productive rearrangement frequencies. Only overrepresented clonotypes making up at least 0.05% of the repertoire of each patient were included in the public clonotype analysis. Some 13 age-matched healthy donor repertoires from immuneACCESS served as clonality controls. TCRdb retrieved this table from immuneACCESS and kept in-frame rearrangements only. Not all clones are present; in checked studies, unresolved V genes account for under half, and no reason is known for the remainder. That table gives V, J and clone size, and the DNA gave D and trimming. This sample has hundreds of thousands of clones in its table, and over 60% of those were observed once. Around 6.6% of the sample is taken by the ten largest.

The origin of this receptor is a human donor with chronic lymphocytic leukemia. Sequenced here: PBMCs, sampled after 36 months of ibrutinib treatment. Recombination connected TRBV28 to TRBJ2-7, with TRBD2 matching 9 junction bases. The nucleotides read TGTGCCAGCAGCTCGCTAGCGGGGTCCTACGAGCAGTACTTC. Its amino acids are CASSSLAGSYEQYF.